A single TCR beta chain is shown here with its context. Method: immunoSEQ multiplex PCR; TCRdb's copy keeps in-frame clones and lacks some. The sample records roughly 50,000 clones, 90% to 95% being singletons. The data originate from a study of control samples from healthy donors and cancer patients. The CDR3 extends over 19 amino acids. After removal of 6 bases from V and 2 bases from J, the junction contained 13 bases not matched to a gene. Germline V CDR1 and CDR2: LGHNA, YNFKEQ. J is TRBJ2-4 and V is TRBV4-2; 13 bases map to TRBD2. Sequenced input: blood. The clonotype was recovered from a man in his thirties or forties in good health. CDR3 coding DNA: TGTGCCAGCAGTTACACGGCACTAGCGGGAGGGCCAACCAAAAACATTCAGTACTTC. Protein sequence: CASSYTALAGGPTKNIQYF.